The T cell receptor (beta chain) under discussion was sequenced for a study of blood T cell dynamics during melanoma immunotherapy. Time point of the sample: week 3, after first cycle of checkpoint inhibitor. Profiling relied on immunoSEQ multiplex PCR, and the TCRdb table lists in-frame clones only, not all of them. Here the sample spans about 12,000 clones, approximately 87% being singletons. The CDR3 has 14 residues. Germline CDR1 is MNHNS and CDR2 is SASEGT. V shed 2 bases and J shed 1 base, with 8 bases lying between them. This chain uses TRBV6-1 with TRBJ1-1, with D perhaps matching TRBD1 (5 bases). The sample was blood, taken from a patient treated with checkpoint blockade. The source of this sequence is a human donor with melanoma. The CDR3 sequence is CASSEPGKNTEAFF. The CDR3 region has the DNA TGTGCCAGCAGTGAACCAGGGAAGAACACTGAAGCTTTCTTT.